Listed below are T cell receptor beta chains from one sample, sequenced in a study of blood T cell repertoires in COVID-19. Produced via immunoSEQ multiplex PCR; TCRdb's table is partial and in-frame only. The sample contains about 49,000 clones, 80% to 95% of which appear only once. Source material: peripheral blood. The receptors here all came from a man aged 55 to 70 with COVID-19, enrolled during active disease. Both conserved end residues are part of each CDR3. Fields, in order: clone size, J gene, V gene, D gene, CDR3 DNA, CDR3 protein. The D gene is left open where the match is weak. For some rows the clone size is stated as once, few or many, or as a class when expanded; others skip it.

>.|TRBJ2-5|TRBV19|.
TGTGCCAGTAGTACGTCTACGGAGACCCAGTACTTC
CASSTSTETQYF
>.|TRBJ1-3|TRBV28|.
TGTGCCAGCAGTCTCCTGCAGGGGAACACTGGAAACACCATATATTTT
CASSLLQGNTGNTIYF
>.|TRBJ1-1|TRBV4-1|.
TGCGCCAGCAGCCAAGACAACAGAAACACTGAAGCTTTCTTT
CASSQDNRNTEAFF
>.|TRBJ1-2|TRBV6-5|.
TGTGCCAGCGCCAGGGTGGGAGGCTACACCTTC
CASARVGGYTF
>.|TRBJ1-2|TRBV28|TRBD1
TGTGCCAGCAGTTTATCCGGGACAGGGATGGGAGGCTATGGCTACACCTTC
CASSLSGTGMGGYGYTF
>.|TRBJ2-7|TRBV19|.
TGTGCCAGTAGTACGGAGGTAGCCCGCTCCTACGAGCAGTACTTC
CASSTEVARSYEQYF
>once|TRBJ1-1|TRBV3-1/TRBV3-2|.
TGTGCCAGCAGCCCCCGGGGTGGGAACACTGAAGCTTTCTTT
CASSPRGGNTEAFF
>.|TRBJ2-5|TRBV9|TRBD2
TGTGCCAGCAGCGTAGGTGCAGCGGGGGGACCACAAGAGACCCAGTACTTC
CASSVGAAGGPQETQYF
>.|TRBJ1-5|TRBV19|TRBD1
TGTGCCAGTAGTACAGGACAGGGGGGTCCCGGCAATCAGCCCCAGCATTTT
CASSTGQGGPGNQPQHF
>.|TRBJ1-2|TRBV18|TRBD1
TGTGCCAGCTCACCCCCGGGACAGGGCTCCCAGGCGGCAGGCTACACCTTC
CASSPPGQGSQAAGYTF
>.|TRBJ1-3|TRBV7-2|.
TGTGCCAGCAGCTTGGGGAGATTCTCTGGAAACACCATATATTTT
CASSLGRFSGNTIYF
>.|TRBJ2-3|TRBV27|TRBD2
TGTGCCAGCCGCGGGGGGGTAACAGATACGCAGTATTTT
CASRGGVTDTQYF
>.|TRBJ2-7|TRBV5-1|TRBD1
TGCGCCAGCAGCTCCGGACAGGTCCCCTACGAGCAGTACTTC
CASSSGQVPYEQYF
>.|TRBJ2-7|TRBV3-1/TRBV3-2|TRBD2
TGTGCCAGCAGCCCTAGCGGGGGGGGGTTCTACGAGCAGTACTTC
CASSPSGGGFYEQYF
>.|TRBJ2-1|TRBV24-1|TRBD2
TGTGCCACCAATGGCGGGAGGACCTACAATGAGCAGTTCTTC
CATNGGRTYNEQFF
>.|TRBJ2-7|TRBV6-5|.
TGTGCCACCAGGGCCTCCTACGAGCAGTACTTC
CATRASYEQYF
>.|TRBJ2-7|TRBV5-5|.
TGTGCCAGCAGCTCAGTGCTGGTTCTCTACGAGCAGTACTTC
CASSSVLVLYEQYF
>.|TRBJ2-7|TRBV7-2|.
TGTGCCAGCAGCTTAGGGCTAGCAAAGGTCGAGCAGTACTTC
CASSLGLAKVEQYF
>.|TRBJ2-6|TRBV19|TRBD1
TGTGCCAGTAGTCTAAGAAAACCCGGGACAGGGGTTCCTGGGGCCAACGTCCTGACTTTC
CASSLRKPGTGVPGANVLTF
>.|TRBJ2-7|TRBV18|TRBD2
TGTGCCAGCTCACCACCTATTGCGGGAGGGCCACGGGAGCAGTACTTC
CASSPPIAGGPREQYF
>.|TRBJ2-1|TRBV5-4|TRBD2
TGTGCCAGCAGCCCTCAGACTAGCAGGCATGAGCAGTTCTTC
CASSPQTSRHEQFF
>few|TRBJ2-1|TRBV24-1|TRBD1
TGTGCCACCAGTGACCCCCGGGACAGGACCCTTGAGCAGTTCTTC
CATSDPRDRTLEQFF
>.|TRBJ1-1|TRBV24-1|TRBD1
TGTGCCACCAGTGATACCAGACAGGGGGCAAACACTGAAGCTTTCTTT
CATSDTRQGANTEAFF
>.|TRBJ1-5|TRBV30|.
TGTGCCTGGAGTCCCGGGCAGGGAATGGATCAGCCCCAGCATTTT
CAWSPGQGMDQPQHF
>.|TRBJ1-3|TRBV4-3|.
TGCGCCAGCAGCCAAGGCGGGATGGCTGGGAACACCATATATTTT
CASSQGGMAGNTIYF
>.|TRBJ2-7|TRBV11-2|.
TGTGCCAGCAGCTTATCCAGGACTATTGAGCAGTACTTC
CASSLSRTIEQYF
>once|TRBJ1-5|TRBV10-3|TRBD1
TGTGCCATCAGAAGGACAGGGGTAGGAGGTGTTCAGCCCCAGCATTTT
CAIRRTGVGGVQPQHF
>once|TRBJ2-6|TRBV2|.
TGTGCCAGCAGGGAGACTGCCATGCCAGGGGATATCTCTGGGGCCAACGTCCTGACTTTC
CASRETAMPGDISGANVLTF
>once|TRBJ1-2|TRBV3-1/TRBV3-2|.
TGTGCCAGCAGCCAAAGCCCAGGAGGTCGGGGCTACACCTTC
CASSQSPGGRGYTF